This T cell receptor (beta chain) was profiled in a study of control samples from healthy donors and cancer patients. J lost 2 bases, V lost 2 bases, and 8 bases had no gene match. This CDR3 has 17 residues. CDR1 is SGHRS and CDR2 is YFSETQ in the germline V gene. Assay used: immunoSEQ multiplex PCR; TCRdb lists only in-frame clones, some missing. The sample consists of tens of thousands of clones, 93% of them appearing once. V usage is TRBV5-1 and J usage is TRBJ2-3; 10 nucleotides match TRBD2. This sequence originates from a woman between 50 and 59 years old with head and neck cancer. The sample comprised PBMCs. CDR3 in amino acids: CASSLLAGILNTDTQYF. The CDR3 DNA reads as TGCGCCAGCAGCTTACTAGCGGGGATACTGAACACAGATACGCAGTATTTT.